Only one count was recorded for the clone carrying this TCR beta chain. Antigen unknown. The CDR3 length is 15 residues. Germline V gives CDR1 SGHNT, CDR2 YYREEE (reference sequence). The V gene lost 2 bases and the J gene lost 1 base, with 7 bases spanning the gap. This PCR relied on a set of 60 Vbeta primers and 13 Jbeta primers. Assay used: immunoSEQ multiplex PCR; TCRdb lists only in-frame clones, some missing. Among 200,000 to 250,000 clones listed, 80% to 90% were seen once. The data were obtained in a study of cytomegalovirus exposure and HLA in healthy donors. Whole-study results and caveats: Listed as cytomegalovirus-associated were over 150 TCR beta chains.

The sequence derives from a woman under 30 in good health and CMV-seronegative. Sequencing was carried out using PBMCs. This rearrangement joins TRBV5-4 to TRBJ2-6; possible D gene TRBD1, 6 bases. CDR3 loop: CASSLQGSGANVLTF. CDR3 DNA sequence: TGTGCCAGCAGCTTACAGGGATCTGGGGCCAACGTCCTGACTTTC.